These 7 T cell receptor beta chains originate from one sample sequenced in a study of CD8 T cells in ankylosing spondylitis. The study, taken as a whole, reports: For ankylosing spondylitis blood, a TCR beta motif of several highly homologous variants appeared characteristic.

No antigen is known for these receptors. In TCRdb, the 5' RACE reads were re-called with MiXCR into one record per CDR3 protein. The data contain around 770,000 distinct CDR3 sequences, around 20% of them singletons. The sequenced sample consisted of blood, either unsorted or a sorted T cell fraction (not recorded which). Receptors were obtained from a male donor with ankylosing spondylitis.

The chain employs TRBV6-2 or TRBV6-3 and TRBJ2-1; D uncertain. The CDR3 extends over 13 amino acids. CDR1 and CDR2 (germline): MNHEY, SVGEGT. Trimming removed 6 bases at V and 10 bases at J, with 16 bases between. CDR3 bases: TGTGCCAGCAGCGGCTTTCCGGTAGGGGAGCAGTTCTTC. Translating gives CASSGFPVGEQFF.

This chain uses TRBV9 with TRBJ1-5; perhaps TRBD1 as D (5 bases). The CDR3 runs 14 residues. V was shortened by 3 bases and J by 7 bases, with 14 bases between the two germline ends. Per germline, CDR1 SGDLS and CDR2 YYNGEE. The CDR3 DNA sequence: TGTGCCAGCAGCGGGGGGGAGGGCCGACAGCCCCAGCATTTT. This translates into CASSGGEGRQPQHF.

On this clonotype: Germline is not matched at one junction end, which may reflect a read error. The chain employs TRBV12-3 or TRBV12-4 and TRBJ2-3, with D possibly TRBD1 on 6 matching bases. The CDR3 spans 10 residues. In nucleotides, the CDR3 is TGTGCCAGCAGTTTCCGGACAGCGGACTTT. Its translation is CASSFRTADF.

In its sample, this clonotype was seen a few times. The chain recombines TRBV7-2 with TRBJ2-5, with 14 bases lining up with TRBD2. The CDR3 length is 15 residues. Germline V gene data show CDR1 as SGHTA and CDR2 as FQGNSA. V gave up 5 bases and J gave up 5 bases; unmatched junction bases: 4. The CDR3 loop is CASSQTSGRVETQYF. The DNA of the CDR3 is TGTGCCAGCAGCCAGACTAGCGGGAGGGTTGAGACCCAGTACTTC.

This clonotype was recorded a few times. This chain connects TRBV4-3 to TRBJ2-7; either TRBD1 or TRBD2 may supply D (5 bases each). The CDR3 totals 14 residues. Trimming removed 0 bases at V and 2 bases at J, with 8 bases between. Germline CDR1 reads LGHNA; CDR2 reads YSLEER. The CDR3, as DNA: TGCGCCAGCAGCCAAGAACAGGAGGCCTACGAGCAGTACTTC. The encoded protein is CASSQEQEAYEQYF.

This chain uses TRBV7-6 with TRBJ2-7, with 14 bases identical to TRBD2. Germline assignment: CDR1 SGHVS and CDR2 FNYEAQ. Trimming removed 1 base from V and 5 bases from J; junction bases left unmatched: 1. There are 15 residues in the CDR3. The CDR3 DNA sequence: TGTGCCAGCAGCTTAGTGACTAGCGGGGGGGACGAGCAGTACTTC. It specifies CASSLVTSGGDEQYF.

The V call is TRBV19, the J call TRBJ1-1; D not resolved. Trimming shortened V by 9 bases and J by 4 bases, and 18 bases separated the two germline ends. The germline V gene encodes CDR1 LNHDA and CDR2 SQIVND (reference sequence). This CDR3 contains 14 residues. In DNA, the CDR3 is TGTGCCAGCCTAGAAACAAGCGCAGGCACTGAAGCTTTCTTT. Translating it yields CASLETSAGTEAFF.